The 4 T cell receptor beta chains below all came from one sample that was sequenced in a study of control samples from healthy donors and cancer patients. Data came from immunoSEQ multiplex PCR; TCRdb stores just in-frame clones and leaves some out. The sample lists 170,000 or so clones; around nine tenths were seen once. The sample taken for sequencing was blood. The receptors originated from a man aged 25-45 years in good health.

The V gene is TRBV19, the J gene TRBJ1-3; D uncertain. V was shortened by 4 bases and J by 2 bases, with 9 bases between the two germline ends. This CDR3 spans 14 amino acids. Germline V lookup: CDR1 LNHDA, CDR2 SQIVND (reference sequence). Here the CDR3 reads CASSSGVTGNTIYF. CDR3 nucleotide sequence: TGTGCCAGTAGTAGCGGGGTAACTGGAAACACCATATATTTT.

V and J are TRBV19 and TRBJ2-5, with TRBD1 as a possible D gene (5 bases). Germline-derived CDR1 and CDR2 are LNHDA and SQIVND (reference sequence). V was pared by 7 bases and J by 5 bases, with 14 bases between. There are 13 residues in the CDR3. The CDR3 is CASKVVGRETQYF. CDR3 sequence (DNA): TGTGCCAGTAAGGTGGTGGGGCGGGAGACCCAGTACTTC.

This rearrangement joins TRBV30 to TRBJ1-2, with D unclear. Trimming took 0 bases from V and 8 from J, leaving 19 bases between them. Germline-derived CDR1 and CDR2 are GTSNPN and SVGIG (reference sequence). This CDR3 is 15 amino acids long. The CDR3 sequence: CAWSVIAGGVGGYTF. Here the CDR3 DNA reads TGTGCCTGGAGTGTAATCGCAGGCGGGGTCGGGGGCTACACCTTC.

The gene calls are TRBV27 and TRBJ2-7; no firm D call. From germline, CDR1 is MNHEY and CDR2 SMNVEV (reference sequence). With 3 bases removed from V and 2 bases from J, the gap between germline ends came to 11 bases. This CDR3 comprises 14 residues. CDR3 DNA: TGTGCCAGCAGTTTCGCCCCCGGCGCCTACGAGCAGTACTTC. The encoded protein is CASSFAPGAYEQYF.